Below, 27 T cell receptor beta chains from the same sample are listed, as sequenced in a study of OX40 agonist ivuxolimab in advanced cancers. The assay was immunoSEQ multiplex PCR, and TCRdb's table has in-frame clones only and misses some. The sample has 65,000 to 95,000 clones, 65% to 85% seen once. The source was CD4+ or CD8+ T cells sorted from blood, collected in a trial of the OX40 agonist ivuxolimab. These receptors were obtained from an adult with an advanced solid tumor such as melanoma, head and neck, liver or kidney cancer.

V is TRBV7-9 and J is TRBJ2-1; 7 positions match TRBD1. V lost 2 bases, J lost 5 bases, and 6 bases stayed unmatched. The CDR3 sequence is 15 residues long. Germline CDR1 is SEHNR and CDR2 is FQNEAQ (reference sequence). CDR3 region: CASSLLTGSHNEQFF. For the CDR3, the DNA is TGTGCCAGCAGCTTACTGACAGGGTCGCACAATGAGCAGTTCTTC.

The chain joins TRBV27 to TRBJ1-1, with TRBD1 matching over 7 bases. Germline V CDR1 and CDR2: MNHEY, SMNVEV (reference sequence). The CDR3 runs to 16 residues. V was clipped by 6 bases and J by 2 bases; unmatched bases: 12. CDR3 DNA sequence: TGTGCCAGCAGGATGAACAGGGGCTCACTTAACACTGAAGCTTTCTTT. As protein: CASRMNRGSLNTEAFF.

Details on this clone: A much larger clone is a single base away; this may be a read error. Written as DNA, the CDR3 is TGTGCCAGTAGCCCCGGGACAGAGACAGGTTTAAACTATGGCTACACCTTC. Translation gives CASSPGTETGLNYGYTF. This rearrangement joins TRBV19 to TRBJ1-2; 7 nucleotides match TRBD1. From germline, CDR1 is LNHDA and CDR2 SQIVND (reference sequence). This CDR3 comprises 17 residues. V trimming: 6 bases; J trimming: 2 bases; junction bases outside the gene matches: 15.

The CDR3 region is CASSPFTGQSGELFF. The CDR3 region has the DNA TGTGCCAGCTCACCATTCACAGGGCAAAGCGGGGAGCTGTTTTTT. The chain has TRBV18 and TRBJ2-2; tentatively, D is TRBD1 (6 bases). This CDR3 is 15 amino acids long. V lost 2 bases, J lost 7 bases, and 14 bases lay in between. CDR1 and CDR2 from the germline V gene are KGHSH and LQKENI.

For the CDR3, the DNA is TGTGCCAGCAGCCCCTTGGGGGGAGGCCCTCCCAATGAGCAGTTCTTC. Protein: CASSPLGGGPPNEQFF. The chain combines TRBV2 with TRBJ2-1; maybe TRBD2 (6 bases). This CDR3 is built from 16 residues. Trimming removed 6 bases at V and 6 bases at J, with 21 bases between. Germline V lookup: CDR1 SNHLY, CDR2 FYNNEI.

This rearrangement joins TRBV28 to TRBJ1-5; no clear D. CDR1 MDHEN and CDR2 SYDVKM come from the germline V gene. The CDR3 loop spans 16 amino acids. The V and J ends lost 2 bases and 6 bases respectively, with 17 bases between them. DNA for the CDR3: TGTGCCAGCAGTTTACGCAACCTCCGACTGTTTCAGCCCCAGCATTTT. As protein: CASSLRNLRLFQPQHF.

This clone appeared a few times. The chain uses TRBV9 and TRBJ2-1; 13 bases align to TRBD2. The CDR3 runs to 16 residues. V dropped 3 bases and J dropped 6; count of bases not matched to a gene: 6. Looked up from germline, CDR1 is SGDLS and CDR2 is YYNGEE. The DNA for the CDR3 is TGTGCCAGCAGCGCCGGGACTAGCGGGATGGGCAATGAGCAGTTCTTC. Encoded protein: CASSAGTSGMGNEQFF.

CDR3 in amino acids: CASGGAGLIYEQYF. The CDR3 DNA reads as TGTGCCAGCGGGGGGGCAGGGCTGATATACGAGCAGTACTTC. The chain combines TRBV2 with TRBJ2-7; D is possibly TRBD2 (7 bases). The germline CDR1 and CDR2 sequences are SNHLY and FYNNEI. V lost 8 bases and J lost 4, with 18 bases in between. The CDR3 contains 14 residues.

This clone was seen only a few times. The chain carries TRBV7-6 and TRBJ1-5; D may be TRBD1 (5 bases). Germline CDR1 reads SGHVS; CDR2 reads FNYEAQ. There are 13 residues in the CDR3. Trimming cost V 4 bases and J 3 bases, with 7 bases left between them. The CDR3 DNA is TGTGCCAGCAGCTCAGGGACCAATCAGCCCCAGCATTTT. This sequence encodes CASSSGTNQPQHF.

This clone has more than one count but fewer than ten. The rearrangement joins TRBV7-9 to TRBJ1-2, with D tentatively TRBD1 (5 bases). The CDR3 contains 14 residues. Germline values: CDR1 SEHNR, CDR2 FQNEAQ (reference sequence). With 8 bases removed from V and 7 bases from J, the gap between germline ends came to 20 bases. Written as DNA, the CDR3 is TGTGCCAGCGCGCCGGGACGGACCTTTTTTGGCTACACCTTC. Translation: CASAPGRTFFGYTF.

This clone has more than one count but fewer than ten. V usage is TRBV6-5 and J usage is TRBJ1-2, with D unresolved. The CDR3 extends over 13 amino acids. Germline lookup yields CDR1 MNHEY and CDR2 SVGAGI. Trimming left V 6 bases short and J 0 bases short, with 8 bases between. CDR3 in amino acids: CASRTTANYGYTF. Here the CDR3 DNA reads TGTGCCAGCAGAACCACAGCTAACTATGGCTACACCTTC.

The J gene is TRBJ2-1, the V gene TRBV11-1; D is perhaps TRBD1 (6 bases). The ends were cut back, 10 bases at V and 5 bases at J, with 15 bases in the middle. Germline V gives CDR1 SGHAT, CDR2 FQDESV (reference sequence). The CDR3 has 13 residues. The CDR3 DNA reads as TGTGCCATCCATAGGGCAGGGGACAATGAGCAGTTCTTC. It is translated as CAIHRAGDNEQFF.

This chain connects TRBV7-9 to TRBJ2-7; tentatively, D is TRBD1 or TRBD2 (7 bases each). The ends were cut back, 4 bases at V and 5 bases at J, with 21 bases in the middle. CDR1 is SEHNR and CDR2 is FQNEAQ in the germline V gene (reference sequence). The CDR3 totals 16 residues. CDR3 loop: CASSWEGARIFDEQYF. The CDR3, as DNA: TGTGCCAGCAGCTGGGAGGGGGCGCGGATCTTTGACGAGCAGTACTTC.

The rearrangement joins TRBV6-6 to TRBJ2-3, with 8 positions matching TRBD1. Per the germline V gene, CDR1 is MNHNY and CDR2 is SVGAGI (reference sequence). CDR3 length equals 15 residues. V lost 6 bases and J lost 2; bases outside the gene matches: 7. CDR3 DNA sequence: TGTGCCAGCAGCTCCCGACAGGGGACCACAGATACGCAGTATTTT. It specifies CASSSRQGTTDTQYF.

This clone was observed a few times. CDR3 amino acids: CASSRDGNYGYTF. CDR3 in DNA: TGTGCCAGCAGCCGAGACGGGAACTATGGCTACACCTTC. The chain employs TRBV7-9 and TRBJ1-2; D gene ambiguous. Germline V gives CDR1 SEHNR, CDR2 FQNEAQ (reference sequence). Trimming took 5 bases from V and 2 from J, leaving 9 bases between them. CDR3 length: 13 amino acids.

The rearrangement uses TRBV30 and TRBJ2-7; 9 bases fit TRBD1. V shed 3 bases, J shed 1 base, and the junction held 7 bases outside the gene matches. The CDR3 is 15 residues long. Germline V gene sequence: CDR1 GTSNPN, CDR2 SVGIG (reference sequence). The CDR3 region is CAWRGRGTGSYEQYF. DNA for the CDR3: TGTGCCTGGAGGGGCCGGGGGACAGGGTCCTACGAGCAGTACTTC.

This sequence joins TRBV28 and TRBJ1-6, with 8 bases fitting TRBD1. Trimming at V came to 10 bases and at J to 7 bases, leaving 12 bases not matched to a gene. The CDR3 sequence is 15 residues long. CDR1 and CDR2 from the germline V gene are MDHEN and SYDVKM. The CDR3 reads CATLTTGTGNSPLHF. CDR3 in DNA: TGTGCCACATTAACGACCGGGACAGGCAATTCACCCCTCCACTTT.

The rearrangement links TRBV30 to TRBJ1-5, with D possibly being TRBD1 (6 bases). Trimming left V 5 bases short and J 6 bases short, with 17 bases between. Germline V gives CDR1 GTSNPN, CDR2 SVGIG (reference sequence). The CDR3 runs to 14 residues. In DNA, the CDR3 is TGTGCCTGGTCGACAGGTAGGGGAGGTCAGCCCCAGCATTTT. Its protein product is CAWSTGRGGQPQHF.

This chain joins TRBV19 and TRBJ2-7, with D perhaps TRBD2 (6 bases). The CDR3 length is 17 residues. CDR1 is LNHDA, CDR2 SQIVND, per germline (reference sequence). Between the trimmed V and J ends, which lost 5 bases and 0 bases, there was a span of 20 bases. The CDR3 bases are TGTGCCAGTAGTTCCCCCGGGGGAGCGAAAGCCTCCTACGAGCAGTACTTC. It is translated as CASSSPGGAKASYEQYF.

V usage is TRBV10-2 and J usage is TRBJ2-7, with TRBD1 matching over 9 bases. The trim removed 6 bases at V and 6 bases at J, leaving 6 bases unmatched. The CDR3 has 13 amino acids. Germline V lookup: CDR1 WSHSY, CDR2 SAAADI. CDR3 in amino acids: CASRSGQGTEQYF. The DNA of the CDR3 is TGCGCCAGCAGGTCGGGACAGGGTACCGAGCAGTACTTC.

This clone was found a few times. The J gene is TRBJ2-3, the V gene TRBV5-1; unclear D gene. The CDR3 has 12 residues. Per germline, CDR1 SGHRS and CDR2 YFSETQ. The V end was cut by 2 bases, the J end by 6 bases, with 7 bases between. The CDR3 loop reads CASSLMRDTQYF. CDR3 bases: TGCGCCAGCAGCTTAATGAGGGATACGCAGTATTTT.

V and J are TRBV7-9 and TRBJ2-7; tentatively, D is TRBD2 (7 bases). Trimming removed 5 bases from V and 0 bases from J, with 11 bases in between. Looked up from germline, CDR1 is SEHNR and CDR2 is FQNEAQ (reference sequence). This CDR3 is 14 amino acids long. The chain's CDR3 is CASSLGGASYEQYF. DNA for the CDR3: TGTGCCAGCAGCCTAGGGGGGGCCTCCTACGAGCAGTACTTC.

This clone came up a few times. This chain uses TRBV6-1 with TRBJ1-4, with 8 positions matching TRBD1. The CDR3 extends over 14 amino acids. V dropped 11 bases and J dropped 7; count of bases not matched to a gene: 12. Germline V gene sequence: CDR1 MNHNS, CDR2 SASEGT. The CDR3 region has the DNA TGTGCCGGCGGGGGGCAGGGGGCTGGTGAAAAACTGTTTTTT. This codes for CAGGGQGAGEKLFF.

CDR3 nucleotides: TGTGCCAGCAGTTACGGAGCGGGCGCGACTGGAAACACCATATATTTT. This gives the protein CASSYGAGATGNTIYF. The chain uses TRBV6-6 and TRBJ1-3; D ambiguous. The CDR3 has 16 residues. Trimming took 2 bases from V and 2 from J, leaving 13 bases between them. The germline CDR1 and CDR2 sequences are MNHNY and SVGAGI (reference sequence).

This clone appeared a single time. The chain employs TRBV2 and TRBJ2-7; 11 nucleotides line up with TRBD2. The J segment lost 0 bases and the V segment lost 7 bases, leaving 5 bases of the junction unmatched. The CDR3 runs 15 residues. CDR1 is SNHLY and CDR2 is FYNNEI in the germline V gene. The CDR3 reads CASTLTSGDSYEQYF. CDR3 DNA: TGTGCCAGCACCCTGACTAGCGGGGACTCCTACGAGCAGTACTTC.

This clone appeared a few times. J is TRBJ1-1 and V is TRBV30; 8 bases are shared with TRBD1. Germline trimming cut 3 bases from V and 3 bases from J; bases unmatched to any gene: 3. The CDR3 extends over 13 amino acids. Germline assignment: CDR1 GTSNPN and CDR2 SVGIG (reference sequence). The CDR3 DNA reads TGTGCCTGGAGCAGGGGGCGGGACACTGAAGCTTTCTTT. Its translation is CAWSRGRDTEAFF.

The chain joins TRBV11-2 to TRBJ1-2; 9 nucleotides agree with TRBD1. This CDR3 is 15 amino acids long. The germline CDR1 and CDR2 sequences are SGHAT and FQNNGV. V lost 1 base, J lost 2 bases, and 2 bases stayed unmatched. CDR3 region: CASSLGGTGNYGYTF. In nucleotides, the CDR3 is TGTGCCAGCAGCTTAGGGGGGACAGGGAACTATGGCTACACCTTC. The full variable domain, its missing parts supplied by reference TRBV11-2 and TRBJ1-2, is EAGVAQSPRYKIIEKRQSVAFWCNPISGHATLYWYQQILGQGPKLLIQFQNNGVVDDSQLPKDRFSAERLKGVDSTLKIQPAKLEDSAVYLCASSLGGTGNYGYTFGSGTRLTVV.